The 21 T cell receptor beta chains given below trace back to one sample, sequenced in a study of identical twins. Using its own MiXCR run on the 5' RACE reads, TCRdb lists one record per CDR3 protein. The sample holds under 350,000 distinct CDR3 sequences, roughly 10% seen once. The same data also contributed to another study, on yellow fever vaccine responses in identical twins.

Input material: CD8+ T cells sorted from blood. These receptors were obtained from a woman younger than 30 in good health.

This clonotype was counted only a few times. J is TRBJ2-2 and V is TRBV30; D possibly matches TRBD1 or TRBD2 (5 bases each). V was shortened by 5 bases and J by 7 bases, with 5 bases between the two germline ends. The CDR3 runs 10 residues. CDR1 and CDR2 (germline): GTSNPN, SVGIG (reference sequence). The CDR3 nucleotides are TGTGCCTGGGGGGGCGGGGAGCTGTTTTTT. Translating it yields CAWGGGELFF.

The CDR3 protein is CASSPRETSVIDEQFF. The CDR3 DNA is TGTGCCAGCAGTCCTCGTGAGACTAGCGTGATAGATGAGCAGTTCTTC. The chain has TRBV27 and TRBJ2-1; 8 nucleotides align to TRBD2. Germline lookup yields CDR1 MNHEY and CDR2 SMNVEV (reference sequence). The CDR3 spans 16 residues. Unmatched junction bases numbered 14, after V lost 5 bases and J lost 8 bases.

In this sample, this clonotype turned up a few times. The chain has TRBV20-1 and TRBJ2-7, with D tentatively TRBD1 or TRBD2 (5 bases each). V gave up 6 bases and J gave up 0 bases, with 18 bases separating them. CDR1 DFQATT and CDR2 SNEGSKA come from the germline V gene (reference sequence). This CDR3 comprises 15 residues. The CDR3 region has the DNA TGCAGTGCCAACGCCCTATGGGGGAGCTCCTACGAGCAGTACTTC. Translation: CSANALWGSSYEQYF.

This clonotype was detected many times. The genes are TRBV5-1 and TRBJ1-4; 7 bases line up with TRBD1. The CDR3 is 15 amino acids. The V segment lost 0 bases and the J segment 7 bases; nucleotides outside the gene matches: 6. Germline V CDR1 and CDR2: SGHRS, YFSETQ. DNA for the CDR3: TGCGCCAGCAGCTTGGGAGGGGGCGCCGGTGAAAAACTGTTTTTT. Amino acids: CASSLGGGAGEKLFF.

This clonotype has more than one count but fewer than ten. This chain links TRBV20-1 with TRBJ2-7; 9 nucleotides align to TRBD1. V shed 2 bases, J shed 4 bases, and the junction held 6 bases outside the gene matches. The CDR3 extends over 14 amino acids. CDR1 is DFQATT and CDR2 is SNEGSKA in the germline V gene (reference sequence). The CDR3 DNA is TGCAGTGCTAGATCACAGGGGGCTGGATACGAGCAGTACTTC. It encodes CSARSQGAGYEQYF.

The chain uses TRBV28 and TRBJ2-7, with 8 bases that match TRBD2. Germline trimming cut 3 bases from V and 3 bases from J; bases unmatched to any gene: 4. There are 14 residues in the CDR3. Looked up from germline, CDR1 is MDHEN and CDR2 is SYDVKM. Written as DNA, the CDR3 is TGTGCCAGCAGTTTTGGGCTAGCGGGCTACGAGCAGTACTTC. It is translated as CASSFGLAGYEQYF.

Only a few counts were recorded for this clonotype. The gene calls are TRBV6-6 and TRBJ2-1; TRBD1 matches 7 bases. Germline loops: CDR1 MNHNY, CDR2 SVGAGI (reference sequence). The length of the CDR3 is 21 residues. V was clipped by 2 bases and J by 6 bases; unmatched bases: 25. The CDR3 region is CASSYKSGTASWRQGRNEQFF. DNA of the CDR3: TGTGCCAGCAGTTACAAATCAGGGACAGCCTCTTGGAGACAAGGGCGCAATGAGCAGTTCTTC.

As regards this clonotype: A much bigger clone sits one base away, suggesting this may be a read error. This rearrangement joins TRBV6-5 to TRBJ2-1; D is unresolved. Per the germline V gene, CDR1 is MNHEY and CDR2 is SVGAGI. This CDR3 spans 12 amino acids. The ends were cut back, 0 bases at V and 12 bases at J, with 9 bases in the middle. The CDR3 bases are TGTGCCAGCAGTTACTCTTTAGATGTGCAGTTCTTC. Protein: CASSYSLDVQFF.

There are many counts of this clonotype. The rearrangement uses TRBV14 and TRBJ2-7; the D gene is possibly TRBD1 (6 bases). The V end was cut by 3 bases, the J end by 3 bases, with 9 bases between. The CDR3 spans 13 residues. Per germline, CDR1 SGHDN and CDR2 FVKESK. DNA of the CDR3: TGTGCCAGCAGCCAGGCCAGGGGCTACGAGCAGTACTTC. The encoded protein is CASSQARGYEQYF.

This clonotype was recorded many times. The chain combines TRBV7-9 with TRBJ2-3, with a possible D match to TRBD2 (7 bases). The CDR3 consists of 16 residues. Per germline, CDR1 SEHNR and CDR2 FQNEAQ (reference sequence). Trimming stripped 0 bases from V and 3 bases from J, with 13 bases between. CDR3: CASSLAGGRWTDTQYF. As DNA, the CDR3 is TGTGCCAGCAGCTTAGCGGGGGGGCGATGGACAGATACGCAGTATTTT.

There are many counts of this clonotype. J is TRBJ2-3 and V is TRBV6-4; no clear D. Deletions cut 6 bases from V and 0 bases from J, with 7 bases between. This CDR3 has 13 residues. CDR1 and CDR2 from the germline V gene are MRHNA and SNTAGT. CDR3 amino acids: CASSQTSTDTQYF. CDR3 DNA sequence: TGTGCCAGCAGCCAGACTAGCACAGATACGCAGTATTTT.

The sample holds many counts of this clonotype. V gene TRBV7-8 combines with J gene TRBJ1-3, with a weak D call TRBD1 (6 bases). The V and J ends lost 5 bases and 1 base respectively, with 21 bases between them. CDR1 and CDR2 from the germline V gene are SGHVS and FQNEAQ. The CDR3 contains 18 residues. CDR3 sequence: CASSPWAGDVRSGNTIYF. The CDR3 region has the DNA TGTGCCAGCAGCCCCTGGGCAGGGGATGTCAGATCTGGAAACACCATATATTTT.

This clonotype came up a few times. CDR3 sequence: CSATGTSGISFYEQYF. The CDR3 DNA follows: TGCAGCGCAACAGGGACTAGCGGGATTTCCTTCTACGAGCAGTACTTC. The chain carries TRBV29-1 and TRBJ2-7, with 13 bases matching TRBD2. Germline-derived CDR1 and CDR2 are SQVTM and ANQGSEA. Trimming removed 7 bases from V and 3 bases from J; junction bases left unmatched: 12. CDR3 length equals 16 residues.

This clonotype was counted at least ten times. This chain connects TRBV20-1 to TRBJ2-7, with D maybe TRBD1 (6 bases). CDR3 length: 14 amino acids. The V end was cut by 6 bases, the J end by 9 bases, with 24 bases between. Germline CDR1 and CDR2: DFQATT and SNEGSKA (reference sequence). The CDR3 nucleotides read TGCAGTGCCCCAGGGGAAATTGTTAATATAGCGCAGTACTTC. It encodes CSAPGEIVNIAQYF.

This clonotype occurred many times. The chain carries TRBV6-6 and TRBJ2-1; unclear D gene. This CDR3 region has 12 residues. V was trimmed by 5 bases and J by 5 bases, leaving 7 bases between them. The germline CDR1 and CDR2 sequences are MNHNY and SVGAGI (reference sequence). The CDR3 reads CASSTFNNEQFF. In DNA form, the CDR3 reads TGTGCCAGCAGTACTTTCAACAATGAGCAGTTCTTC.

This clonotype was observed many times. The chain carries TRBV2 and TRBJ2-7, with D possibly matching TRBD1 (6 bases). The ends were cut back, 1 base at V and 7 bases at J, with 8 bases in the middle. This CDR3 has 12 amino acids. Germline CDR1 SNHLY, CDR2 FYNNEI. This CDR3 is CASSEGTDEQYF. For the CDR3, the DNA is TGTGCCAGCAGTGAAGGGACAGATGAGCAGTACTTC.

In this sample, this clonotype turned up a few times. J is TRBJ2-1 and V is TRBV20-1, with a tentative D call TRBD1 (5 bases). Trimming left V 0 bases short and J 4 bases short, with 7 bases between. The CDR3 has 13 residues. Germline-derived CDR1 and CDR2 are DFQATT and SNEGSKA (reference sequence). CDR3 amino acids: CSAREAGYNEQFF. The DNA for the CDR3 is TGCAGTGCTAGAGAGGCAGGGTACAATGAGCAGTTCTTC.

This clonotype showed up many times. The rearrangement links TRBV7-9 to TRBJ2-1; D unclear. The V end lost 6 bases, the J end lost 4 bases, and 4 bases lay between the germline ends. Germline V lookup: CDR1 SEHNR, CDR2 FQNEAQ (reference sequence). This CDR3 contains 11 residues. This CDR3 reads CASRMYNEQFF. CDR3 nucleotide sequence: TGTGCCAGCAGAATGTACAATGAGCAGTTCTTC.

The rearrangement links TRBV7-2 to TRBJ2-3; D unclear. Trimming pared 8 bases from V and 10 bases from J, leaving 19 bases between. This CDR3 is 13 amino acids long. Germline V gene sequence: CDR1 SGHTA, CDR2 FQGNSA. CDR3 in DNA: TGTGCCAGCGAGCAGCCCTGGCGAAGGGCGCAGTATTTT. Its translation is CASEQPWRRAQYF.

This clonotype was counted many times. V gene TRBV9 combines with J gene TRBJ2-7; 7 bases agree with TRBD1. CDR3 length: 14 amino acids. After removal of 4 bases from V and 2 bases from J, the junction contained 6 bases not matched to a gene. Per the germline V gene, CDR1 is SGDLS and CDR2 is YYNGEE. Written as DNA, the CDR3 is TGTGCCAGCAGCTTTCGGACAGGTGCCTACGAGCAGTACTTC. It encodes CASSFRTGAYEQYF.

This chain connects TRBV11-2 to TRBJ2-3; possibly TRBD1 for D (6 bases). The V end was cut by 5 bases, the J end by 0 bases, with 9 bases between. Germline V CDR1 and CDR2: SGHAT, FQNNGV. The CDR3 runs to 14 residues. The CDR3 region is CASSPGQSTDTQYF. CDR3 sequence (DNA): TGTGCCAGCAGCCCTGGACAGAGCACAGATACGCAGTATTTT.